This TCR beta chain was captured by sequencing in a study of OX40 agonist ivuxolimab in advanced cancers. The method was immunoSEQ multiplex PCR; TCRdb's version includes in-frame clones alone and lacks a portion of them. The table includes roughly 64,000 clones, over 65% detected once. Notes on the study in general: Which antigen the expanded peripheral T cells recognized is unknown.

The cohort excluded patients with autoimmune disease history or systemic immunosuppression. V was shortened by 1 base and J by 0 bases, with 6 bases between the two germline ends. The CDR3 spans 15 residues. Per the germline V gene, CDR1 is SGHTA and CDR2 is FQGNSA. Details on this clone: The antigen is undetermined.

The genes are TRBV7-2 and TRBJ1-4; D unclear. The sequence derives from an adult with an advanced solid tumor such as melanoma, head and neck, liver or kidney cancer. The material was CD4+ or CD8+ T cells sorted from blood, obtained in a trial of the OX40 agonist ivuxolimab. CDR3 sequence reads: CASSLGFATNEKLFF. The CDR3 DNA reads TGTGCCAGCAGCTTAGGATTTGCAACTAATGAAAAACTGTTTTTT.